This T cell receptor beta chain stems from a study of T cells expressing NK-cell markers. TCRdb reprocessed the 5' RACE reads, with one entry per CDR3 protein and no DNA. The sample table sets out about 380,000 distinct CDR3 sequences. Sequencing was carried out using blood T cells: a sorted CD56 or NKG2C T cell subset, CD4+ or CD8+ T cells, or bulk PBMC T cells (not recorded which). This sequence was found in a man aged 18-70 years in good health.

CDR3 amino acids: CASRDPGTNNYGYTF. The V and J genes are TRBV19 and TRBJ1-2; TCRdb's assignment of TRBD1 cannot be checked, as there is no DNA. The CDR3 contains 15 residues. Germline CDR1 and CDR2: LNHDA and SQIVND (reference sequence).